These 20 T cell receptor beta chains came from one sample sequenced in a study of blood T cell repertoires in COVID-19. Measured with immunoSEQ multiplex PCR; TCRdb has only the in-frame clones, and not every one. The repertoire holds roughly 280,000 clones, with 80% to 90% as singletons. Sequenced material: peripheral blood. The origin of the receptors is a woman aged 65 to 85 with acute or convalescent COVID-19.

V is TRBV5-8 and J is TRBJ1-4, with a weak D call TRBD1 (5 bases). V lost 0 bases and J lost 4, with 19 bases in between. The CDR3 has 18 residues. Germline V gene data show CDR1 as SGHTS and CDR2 as YDEGEE. As DNA, the CDR3 is TGTGCCAGCAGCTTGGGTCCGGGGGTAAATCCCCGTAATGAAAAACTGTTTTTT. It specifies CASSLGPGVNPRNEKLFF.

The chain joins TRBV3-1 (or the pseudogene TRBV3-2) to TRBJ1-2; D gene ambiguous. CDR1 and CDR2 from the germline V gene are LGHDT and YNNKEL (reference sequence). The CDR3 loop spans 14 amino acids. The V and J ends lost 4 bases and 2 bases respectively, with 11 bases between them. CDR3 nucleotide sequence: TGTGCCAGCAGCCCGGGAACGAGAAACTATGGCTACACCTTC. The encoded protein is CASSPGTRNYGYTF.

The gene calls are TRBV4-2 and TRBJ2-5; tentative D call: TRBD2 (5 bases). V was trimmed by 0 bases and J by 2 bases, leaving 16 bases between them. In germline, CDR1 is LGHNA, CDR2 YNFKEQ. The CDR3 has 17 amino acids. The chain's CDR3 is CASSQDQGLPEQETQYF. Written as DNA, the CDR3 is TGTGCCAGCAGCCAAGATCAAGGACTCCCGGAGCAAGAGACCCAGTACTTC.

The rearrangement links TRBV7-6 to TRBJ2-5; 8 bases fit TRBD2. CDR1 is SGHVS and CDR2 is FNYEAQ in the germline V gene. The trim removed 5 bases at V and 2 bases at J, leaving 7 bases unmatched. The CDR3 runs to 15 residues. The CDR3 region is CASSPGAGVQETQYF. The CDR3 DNA reads as TGTGCCAGCAGCCCAGGAGCGGGGGTTCAAGAGACCCAGTACTTC.

The gene calls are TRBV7-2 and TRBJ1-3, with D uncertain. V gave up 3 bases and J gave up 0 bases, with 6 bases separating them. Germline-derived CDR1 and CDR2 are SGHTA and FQGNSA. The CDR3 is made up of 14 amino acids. CDR3 nucleotides: TGTGCCAGCAGCTTCGGTGTCTCTGGAAACACCATATATTTT. Translation gives CASSFGVSGNTIYF.

This clone was seen once. V gene TRBV5-1 combines with J gene TRBJ1-1; 7 bases line up with TRBD1. The CDR3 contains 15 residues. CDR1 is SGHRS, CDR2 YFSETQ, per germline. J gave up 5 bases and V 4 bases, and 11 bases lay outside the gene matches. The CDR3 sequence is CASSPSRDRKTEAFF. CDR3 coding DNA: TGCGCCAGCAGCCCGTCCCGGGACAGAAAGACTGAAGCTTTCTTT.

The genes are TRBV2 and TRBJ2-5; possibly TRBD2 for D (6 bases). The CDR3 is made up of 14 amino acids. CDR1 SNHLY and CDR2 FYNNEI come from the germline V gene. V was pared by 7 bases and J by 1 base, with 13 bases between. The CDR3 DNA is TGTGCCAGCATGGGACTTCTGGCCCAAGAGACCCAGTACTTC. Protein product: CASMGLLAQETQYF.

V is TRBV5-4 and J is TRBJ2-3; 10 bases are shared with TRBD2. The CDR3 is made up of 14 amino acids. Per germline, CDR1 SGHNT and CDR2 YYREEE (reference sequence). The trim removed 6 bases at V and 4 bases at J, leaving 5 bases unmatched. CDR3 sequence: CASTQRGGPDTQYF. CDR3 coding DNA: TGTGCCAGCACCCAGCGGGGGGGACCAGATACGCAGTATTTT.

The chain uses TRBV27 and TRBJ1-4; 10 positions match TRBD1. This CDR3 region has 15 residues. V shed 2 bases, J shed 6 bases, and the junction held 3 bases outside the gene matches. Germline CDR1 MNHEY, CDR2 SMNVEV (reference sequence). The DNA for the CDR3 is TGTGCCAGCAGTTTAAGGGGACAGGGGTATGAAAAACTGTTTTTT. Its protein product is CASSLRGQGYEKLFF.

This clone was seen more than once but under ten times. The V gene is TRBV19, the J gene TRBJ1-2, with 7 bases matching TRBD1. The CDR3 runs to 12 residues. The germline V gene encodes CDR1 LNHDA and CDR2 SQIVND (reference sequence). Trimming at V came to 9 bases and at J to 7 bases, leaving 8 bases not matched to a gene. CDR3 amino acids: CASGTGVGGYTF. The CDR3, as DNA: TGTGCCAGCGGAACAGGGGTCGGTGGCTACACCTTC. Together with reference TRBV19 and TRBJ1-2, the CDR3 gives the full variable domain: DGGITQSPKYLFRKEGQNVTLSCEQNLNHDAMYWYRQDPGQGLRLIYYSQIVNDFQKGDIAEGYSVSREKKESFPLTVTSAQKNPTAFYLCASGTGVGGYTFGSGTRLTVV.

This rearrangement joins TRBV19 to TRBJ2-5, with a weak D call TRBD2 (6 bases). This CDR3 has 13 residues. V lost 4 bases and J 5 bases, leaving 11 bases between the germline ends. Looked up from germline, CDR1 is LNHDA and CDR2 is SQIVND (reference sequence). This CDR3 reads CASSTTRWETQYF. The CDR3, as DNA: TGTGCCAGTAGTACGACTAGGTGGGAGACCCAGTACTTC.

The CDR3 loop is CASSSGAGGRYEQYF. CDR3 coding DNA: TGTGCCAGCAGCTCCGGAGCGGGGGGGAGATACGAGCAGTACTTC. The rearrangement joins TRBV2 to TRBJ2-7; 10 bases fit TRBD2. The J segment lost 4 bases and the V segment lost 6 bases, leaving 9 bases of the junction unmatched. The V gene's germline CDR1 is SNHLY and CDR2 FYNNEI. This CDR3 contains 15 residues.

The rearrangement joins TRBV28 to TRBJ1-6, with TRBD1 matching 8 bases. There are 15 residues in the CDR3. V gave up 10 bases and J gave up 6 bases; unmatched junction bases: 11. Germline V gene data show CDR1 as MDHEN and CDR2 as SYDVKM. As DNA, the CDR3 is TGTGCCACCTTAACGACAGGGGAGTTTAATTCACCCCTCCACTTT. This gives the protein CATLTTGEFNSPLHF.

This sequence joins TRBV12-5 and TRBJ2-2; 7 bases agree with TRBD1. J lost 5 bases, V lost 5 bases, and 17 bases had no gene match. The germline V gene has CDR1 LGHNT and CDR2 FRNRAP. The CDR3 runs 18 residues. As DNA, the CDR3 is TGTGCTAGTGGTCTCCGGACAGGTAGTGGGGGAGCAACCGGGGAGCTGTTTTTT. Translated, it gives CASGLRTGSGGATGELFF.

The V call is TRBV19, the J call TRBJ1-2; perhaps TRBD1 as D (5 bases). This CDR3 contains 15 residues. Germline V lookup: CDR1 LNHDA, CDR2 SQIVND (reference sequence). Trimming took 4 bases from V and 2 from J, leaving 14 bases between them. The CDR3 region is CASSKPLQGNYGYTF. DNA for the CDR3: TGTGCCAGTAGTAAACCCTTGCAGGGAAACTATGGCTACACCTTC.

The chain joins TRBV19 to TRBJ1-6; D uncertain. V dropped 7 bases and J dropped 5 bases, with 15 bases sitting between them. Germline CDR1 and CDR2: LNHDA and SQIVND (reference sequence). This CDR3 has 15 amino acids. The DNA for the CDR3 is TGTGCCAGTAACCTAGGACTGGGGAATAATTCACCCCTCCACTTT. Translation gives CASNLGLGNNSPLHF.

The chain uses TRBV5-1 and TRBJ2-5, with 9 bases matching TRBD1. Germline assignment: CDR1 SGHRS and CDR2 YFSETQ. The CDR3 runs to 16 residues. With V trimmed by 4 bases and J by 4 bases, 11 bases remained unmatched. The CDR3 region has the DNA TGCGCCAGCAGCCTGGCCGGACAGGGGAAGGGAGAGACCCAGTACTTC. Residues: CASSLAGQGKGETQYF.

The V and J genes are TRBV7-2 and TRBJ1-2, with D perhaps matching TRBD1 (6 bases). Germline V lookup: CDR1 SGHTA, CDR2 FQGNSA. The CDR3 sequence is 15 residues long. The V end was cut by 0 bases, the J end by 6 bases, with 14 bases between. The CDR3 loop reads CASSLARTAFDGYTF. CDR3 DNA sequence: TGTGCCAGCAGCTTAGCAAGGACAGCCTTTGATGGCTACACCTTC.

This chain uses TRBV11-2 with TRBJ2-5, with 7 bases aligning to TRBD2. CDR1 is SGHAT and CDR2 is FQNNGV in the germline V gene. The length of the CDR3 is 16 residues. V shed 0 bases, J shed 4 bases, and the junction held 8 bases outside the gene matches. CDR3 residues: CASSLEYEGRGETQYF. As DNA, the CDR3 is TGTGCCAGCAGCTTAGAATATGAGGGGAGGGGAGAGACCCAGTACTTC.

The rearrangement joins TRBV20-1 to TRBJ1-2; D unresolved. CDR3 length: 11 residues. The V end was cut by 5 bases, the J end by 4 bases, with 8 bases between. CDR1 is DFQATT and CDR2 is SNEGSKA in the germline V gene (reference sequence). The CDR3 nucleotides are TGCAGTGCTGGGAGTGTCTATGGCTACACCTTC. This gives the protein CSAGSVYGYTF.